These T cell receptor beta chains were read from a single sample in a study of T cell changes during pregnancy in multiple sclerosis. Sequencing used immunoSEQ multiplex PCR; TCRdb keeps in-frame clones, though not all of them. The profile covers approximately 43,000 clones, with just under 95% appearing a single time and approximately 4% taken by the ten largest. The source material was CD8+ T cells from peripheral blood mononuclear cells, sampled after pregnancy. These TCRs come from a female donor with multiple sclerosis, enrolled in a pregnancy study. The conserved cysteine and the conserved F or W are not part of the CDR3 here.

V gene	CDR3 length	J gene	CDR3 protein
TRBV19	12	TRBJ2-1	ASSPWGLSGEQF
TRBV11-2	13	TRBJ2-5	ASSLVPYFLETQY
TRBV9	13	TRBJ2-1	ASSVGQGRFDEQF
TRBV27	14	TRBJ1-4	ASSLVRGATNEKLF
TRBV10-3	11	TRBJ1-1	AISPRTDFEAF
TRBV7-3	12	TRBJ2-7	ASSPGTLVYEQY
TRBV10-3	12	TRBJ1-2	AIRAGGGNYGYT
TRBV7-9	14	TRBJ1-3	ASSPHDREKLNTIY
TRBV7-9	13	TRBJ2-5	ASSQQAQGQETQY
TRBV10-3	13	TRBJ1-5	AISPTQGGDQPQH
TRBV27	13	TRBJ2-1	ASSFLADLDNEQF
TRBV13	16	TRBJ2-2	ASSSSYTGGADTGELF
TRBV5-4	9	TRBJ2-7	ASSSSYEQY
TRBV7-6	12	TRBJ2-1	ASSSSGDYNEQF
TRBV5-1	13	TRBJ2-1	ASSVTSGTVNEQF
TRBV6-5	14	TRBJ1-2	ASSYEVPPANYGYT
TRBV28	14	TRBJ2-3	ASSLWEEGRTDTQY
TRBV4-1	13	TRBJ2-7	ASSQDHSELYEQY
TRBV19	11	TRBJ1-1	ASKQGLSPEAF
TRBV27	13	TRBJ1-1	ASSLIKQEIREAF
TRBV5-1	12	TRBJ2-3	ASTPDSYTDTQY
TRBV7-9	13	TRBJ1-1	ASSLAQGSDTEAF
TRBV27	16	TRBJ1-5	ASSLSFHTGNSNQPQH
TRBV27	11	TRBJ1-5	ASSLLGGQPQH
TRBV30	16	TRBJ2-1	AWTPRGTSGRALNEQF
TRBV6-5	11	TRBJ2-1	ASSTDRDNEQF
TRBV5-4	13	TRBJ2-7	ASSLSTGGVYEQY
TRBV7-9	13	TRBJ2-1	ASSLKDSSYNEQF
TRBV15	13	TRBJ2-5	ATSSRGSSVETQY
TRBV13	12	TRBJ2-1	ASGGGSSYNEQF
TRBV4-2	15	TRBJ2-5	ASSQDYPSPPQETQY
TRBV28	11	TRBJ2-7	ASSFGSIYEQY
TRBV10-1	13	TRBJ2-3	ASSALADSTDTQY
TRBV27	11	TRBJ1-5	ASTPSLGQPQH